Presented here are 21 T cell receptor beta chains from one specimen sequenced in a study of brain T cells in children with intractable seizures. Libraries were prepared by immunoSEQ multiplex PCR; TCRdb keeps only in-frame clonotypes and omits some of them. The sample shows 110,000 or so clones, approximately 94% of them seen only once. Sequenced material: peripheral blood, taken at surgery. The receptors were sampled from a boy under two years old with hemimegalencephaly and intractable seizures.

The rearrangement uses TRBV12-5 and TRBJ1-2; D is unclear. This CDR3 spans 13 amino acids. V dropped 1 base and J dropped 5 bases, with 8 bases sitting between them. Germline V gives CDR1 LGHNT, CDR2 FRNRAP. DNA of the CDR3: TGTGCTAGTGGTTTGGCGCGGGTATATGGCTACACCTTC. It specifies CASGLARVYGYTF.

This clone was seen more than once but under ten times. This chain links TRBV7-7 with TRBJ2-5; D possibly matches TRBD1 or TRBD2 (5 bases each). The CDR3 extends over 17 amino acids. Germline assignment: CDR1 SSHAT and CDR2 FNYEAQ (reference sequence). V was cut by 5 bases and J by 3 bases, with 22 bases left in between. CDR3 bases: TGTGCCAGCAGCGGTGGGGGTAGCTGGGCCATTAAAGAGACCCAGTACTTC. Translating gives CASSGGGSWAIKETQYF.

The chain carries TRBV29-1 and TRBJ2-3; 12 positions match TRBD2. The CDR3 loop spans 15 amino acids. J was trimmed by 5 bases and V by 4 bases; bases with no gene match: 7. CDR1 and CDR2 from the germline V gene are SQVTM and ANQGSEA. CDR3 sequence (DNA): TGCAGCGTTGGACTAGCGGGAGATCCAGTAGATACGCAGTATTTT. Its translation is CSVGLAGDPVDTQYF.

The chain uses TRBV28 and TRBJ2-5, with D perhaps TRBD2 (6 bases). In germline, CDR1 is MDHEN, CDR2 SYDVKM. Trimming left V 4 bases short and J 9 bases short, with 15 bases between. The CDR3 contains 13 residues. This CDR3 reads CASSSQPGLPQYF. CDR3 DNA sequence: TGTGCCAGCAGTTCCCAACCGGGACTCCCCCAGTACTTC.

The chain combines TRBV19 with TRBJ2-1, with 13 bases matching TRBD2. The germline V gene encodes CDR1 LNHDA and CDR2 SQIVND (reference sequence). The trim removed 7 bases at V and 8 bases at J, leaving 8 bases unmatched. The CDR3 is 15 residues long. This CDR3 is CASIPTSGRRYEQFF. The CDR3 DNA reads as TGTGCCAGTATCCCGACTAGCGGGAGGAGGTATGAGCAGTTCTTC.

The J gene is TRBJ2-2, the V gene TRBV18, with 9 bases identical to TRBD2. The J segment lost 6 bases and the V segment lost 5 bases, leaving 4 bases of the junction unmatched. Germline V CDR1 and CDR2: KGHSH, LQKENI. This CDR3 is built from 14 residues. CDR3 bases: TGTGCCAGCTCATTGTTAGCGGGAGCCGGGGAGCTGTTTTTT. Translation gives CASSLLAGAGELFF.

The chain is built from TRBV3-1 (or the pseudogene TRBV3-2) and TRBJ2-7; 11 bases match TRBD2. This CDR3 has 14 residues. Germline CDR1 reads LGHDT; CDR2 reads YNNKEL (reference sequence). The J segment lost 4 bases and the V segment lost 4 bases, leaving 3 bases of the junction unmatched. This CDR3 reads CASSRGLAGYEQYF. The CDR3 DNA is TGTGCCAGCAGCCGCGGACTAGCGGGTTACGAGCAGTACTTC.

V usage is TRBV28 and J usage is TRBJ2-7; TRBD2 aligns across 7 bases. This CDR3 contains 14 residues. The junction had 11 bases not matched to a gene; V was cut back by 6 bases and J by 6 bases. CDR1 MDHEN and CDR2 SYDVKM come from the germline V gene. The CDR3 bases are TGTGCCAGCAGCTCCCCAGCGGGGTCCGGCGAGCAGTACTTC. The encoded protein is CASSSPAGSGEQYF.

The chain is built from TRBV19 and TRBJ1-2; D not certain. CDR3 length: 12 amino acids. V gave up 3 bases and J gave up 7 bases, with 9 bases separating them. The V gene's germline CDR1 is LNHDA and CDR2 SQIVND (reference sequence). Here the CDR3 reads CASSMPVGGYTF. DNA for the CDR3: TGTGCCAGTAGTATGCCAGTGGGTGGCTACACCTTC.

This clone was counted a single time. The V gene is TRBV10-2, the J gene TRBJ1-1; D uncertain. The CDR3 is made up of 13 amino acids. Germline CDR1 reads WSHSY; CDR2 reads SAAADI. V was clipped by 4 bases and J by 9 bases, with 15 bases between them. Here the CDR3 reads CASSVLSAEKAFF. For the CDR3, the DNA is TGCGCCAGCAGTGTCCTAAGTGCAGAGAAAGCTTTCTTT.

The chain carries TRBV5-1 and TRBJ2-7; tentative D call: TRBD1 (6 bases). The V and J ends lost 0 bases and 3 bases respectively, with 13 bases between them. Germline V gene lookup returns CDR1 SGHRS and CDR2 YFSETQ. The CDR3 consists of 15 residues. The CDR3 DNA reads as TGCGCCAGCAGCTTGGAAACCGGGACATACTACGAGCAGTACTTC. Translation: CASSLETGTYYEQYF. Complete variable domain (other parts from reference TRBV5-1 and TRBJ2-7): KAGVTQTPRYLIKTRGQQVTLSCSPISGHRSVSWYQQTPGQGLQFLFEYFSETQRNKGNFPGRFSGRQFSNSRSEMNVSTLELGDSALYLCASSLETGTYYEQYFGPGTRLTVT.

This clone was observed a single time. V is TRBV6-5 and J is TRBJ2-7; D might be TRBD1 (6 bases). V was clipped by 6 bases and J by 3 bases, with 18 bases between them. CDR1 and CDR2 (germline): MNHEY, SVGAGI. The CDR3 totals 15 residues. CDR3 DNA: TGTGCCAGCAGCCCAGGGGCCATGGTCTACTACGAGCAGTACTTC. Translated, it gives CASSPGAMVYYEQYF.

The chain has TRBV4-1 and TRBJ2-7; D may be TRBD2 (6 bases). Germline loops: CDR1 MGHRA, CDR2 YSYEKL. Trimming removed 1 base at V and 3 bases at J, with 7 bases between. The CDR3 has 13 residues. The CDR3 DNA is TGCGCCAGCAGCCAAGGGGGGGACTACGAGCAGTACTTC. This codes for CASSQGGDYEQYF.

V is TRBV15 and J is TRBJ1-5; 8 positions agree with TRBD1. Germline V gene sequence: CDR1 LNHNV, CDR2 YYDKDF (reference sequence). After removal of 1 base from V and 5 bases from J, the junction contained 4 bases not matched to a gene. This CDR3 comprises 15 residues. The CDR3 loop is CATSRADRGDQPQHF. The CDR3 nucleotides are TGTGCCACCAGCAGAGCCGACAGGGGAGATCAGCCCCAGCATTTT.

This chain joins TRBV24-1 and TRBJ2-3; D is uncertain. V lost 2 bases and J lost 0, with 8 bases in between. This CDR3 spans 15 amino acids. Germline V CDR1 and CDR2: KGHDR, SFDVKD. CDR3: CATSDSLLSTDTQYF. The CDR3 region has the DNA TGTGCCACCAGTGATTCTCTGTTGAGCACAGATACGCAGTATTTT.

The chain uses TRBV15 and TRBJ2-7; possibly TRBD2 for D (7 bases). Per the germline V gene, CDR1 is LNHNV and CDR2 is YYDKDF (reference sequence). The CDR3 runs to 16 residues. The V gene lost 1 base and the J gene lost 5 bases, with 18 bases spanning the gap. The CDR3 DNA is TGTGCCACCAGCAGAGTGGCGGGGGCCCAGCCCCACGAGCAGTACTTC. Translation: CATSRVAGAQPHEQYF.

The V gene is TRBV4-3, the J gene TRBJ2-7; D not certain. Germline lookup yields CDR1 LGHNA and CDR2 YSLEER. The CDR3 runs 16 residues. V was trimmed by 0 bases and J by 3 bases, leaving 15 bases between them. The CDR3 here is CASSQEGEPWDYEQYF. The CDR3 nucleotides read TGCGCCAGCAGCCAAGAAGGAGAACCCTGGGACTACGAGCAGTACTTC.

The chain joins TRBV11-2 to TRBJ2-5, with unresolved D. V dropped 4 bases and J dropped 5 bases, with 8 bases sitting between them. Germline V gene data show CDR1 as SGHAT and CDR2 as FQNNGV. CDR3 size: 12 residues. The CDR3 nucleotides are TGTGCCAGCAGCTCGCGGTGGGAGACCCAGTACTTC. Translating gives CASSSRWETQYF.

The chain combines TRBV11-2 with TRBJ2-2; possibly TRBD1 for D (6 bases). V was pared by 3 bases and J by 1 base, with 9 bases between. Germline V gene sequence: CDR1 SGHAT, CDR2 FQNNGV. The CDR3 runs 15 residues. CDR3: CASSFRGRNTGELFF. CDR3 DNA sequence: TGTGCCAGCAGCTTCAGGGGAAGGAACACCGGGGAGCTGTTTTTT.

The chain is built from TRBV25-1 and TRBJ2-3; unclear D gene. Germline CDR1 and CDR2: MGHDK and SYGVNS. The CDR3 is 12 amino acids. Trimming removed 7 bases from V and 8 bases from J, with 13 bases in between. The CDR3: CASNRLTGTQYF. The CDR3 DNA reads as TGTGCCAGCAACCGACTTACCGGTACGCAGTATTTT.

This clone was detected only once. The rearrangement joins TRBV10-3 to TRBJ2-7; TRBD2 matches 8 bases. The CDR3 extends over 15 amino acids. V lost 0 bases, J lost 3 bases, and 4 bases stayed unmatched. Germline V gene lookup returns CDR1 ENHRY and CDR2 SYGVKD. The CDR3 DNA sequence: TGTGCCATCAGTGAGTCGCTGCGGGGGGACTACGAGCAGTACTTC. This gives the protein CAISESLRGDYEQYF.